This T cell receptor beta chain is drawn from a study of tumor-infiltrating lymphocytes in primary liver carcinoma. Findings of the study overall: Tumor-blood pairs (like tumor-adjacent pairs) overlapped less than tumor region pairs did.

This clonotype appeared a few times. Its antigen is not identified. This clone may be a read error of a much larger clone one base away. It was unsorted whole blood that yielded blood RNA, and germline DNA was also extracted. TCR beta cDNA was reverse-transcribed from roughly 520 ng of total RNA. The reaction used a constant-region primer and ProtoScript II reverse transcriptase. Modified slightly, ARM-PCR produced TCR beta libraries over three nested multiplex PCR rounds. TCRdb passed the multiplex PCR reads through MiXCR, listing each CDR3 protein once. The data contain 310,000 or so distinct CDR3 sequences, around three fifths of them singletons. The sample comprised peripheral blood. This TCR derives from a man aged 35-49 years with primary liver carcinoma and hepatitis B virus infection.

Here the CDR3 reads CSVEKGADDYTF. CDR3 nucleotides: TGCAGCGTTGAAAAGGGGGCGGATGACTACACCTTC. The V call is TRBV29-1, the J call TRBJ1-2; the match to TRBD1 covers 7 bases. The germline V gene has CDR1 SQVTM and CDR2 ANQGSEA. The CDR3 spans 12 residues. Unmatched junction bases numbered 7, after V lost 2 bases and J lost 10 bases.